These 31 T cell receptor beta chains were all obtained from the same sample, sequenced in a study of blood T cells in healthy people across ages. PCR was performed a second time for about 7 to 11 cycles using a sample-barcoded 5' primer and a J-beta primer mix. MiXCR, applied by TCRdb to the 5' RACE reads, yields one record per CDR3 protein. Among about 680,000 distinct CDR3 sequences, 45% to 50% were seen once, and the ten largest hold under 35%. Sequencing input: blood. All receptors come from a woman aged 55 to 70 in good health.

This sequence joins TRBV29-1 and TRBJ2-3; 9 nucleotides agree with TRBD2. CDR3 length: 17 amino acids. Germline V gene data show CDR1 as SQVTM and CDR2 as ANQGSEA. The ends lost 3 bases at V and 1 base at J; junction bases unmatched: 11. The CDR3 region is CSVEAVAGEGGTDTQYF. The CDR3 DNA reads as TGCAGCGTTGAGGCGGTAGCGGGAGAAGGGGGCACAGATACGCAGTATTTT.

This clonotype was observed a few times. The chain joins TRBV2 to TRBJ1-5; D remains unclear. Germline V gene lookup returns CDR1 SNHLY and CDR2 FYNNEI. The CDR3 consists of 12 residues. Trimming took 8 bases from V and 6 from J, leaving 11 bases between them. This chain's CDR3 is CASGEAPQPQHF. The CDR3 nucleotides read TGTGCCAGCGGAGAGGCTCCTCAGCCCCAGCATTTT.

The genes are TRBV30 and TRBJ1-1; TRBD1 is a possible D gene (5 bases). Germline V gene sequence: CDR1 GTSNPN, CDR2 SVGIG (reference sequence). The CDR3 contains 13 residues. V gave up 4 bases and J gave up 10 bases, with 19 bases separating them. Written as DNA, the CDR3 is TGTGCCTGGAATGGCGGGGGGTCGCTGGGAGCTTTCTTT. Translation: CAWNGGGSLGAFF.

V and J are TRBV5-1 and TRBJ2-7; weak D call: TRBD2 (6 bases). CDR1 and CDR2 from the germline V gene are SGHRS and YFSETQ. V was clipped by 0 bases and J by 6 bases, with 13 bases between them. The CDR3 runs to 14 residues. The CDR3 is CASSLDGEVGEQYF. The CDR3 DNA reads TGCGCCAGCAGCTTGGACGGGGAGGTCGGCGAGCAGTACTTC.

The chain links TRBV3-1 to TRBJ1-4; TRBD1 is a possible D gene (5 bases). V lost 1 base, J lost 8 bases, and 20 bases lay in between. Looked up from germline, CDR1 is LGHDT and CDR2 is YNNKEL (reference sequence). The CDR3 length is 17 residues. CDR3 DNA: TGTGCCAGCAGCCAAGGGGAAGGTGGGGGAAGGTCGGAAAAACTGTTTTTT. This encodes CASSQGEGGGRSEKLFF.

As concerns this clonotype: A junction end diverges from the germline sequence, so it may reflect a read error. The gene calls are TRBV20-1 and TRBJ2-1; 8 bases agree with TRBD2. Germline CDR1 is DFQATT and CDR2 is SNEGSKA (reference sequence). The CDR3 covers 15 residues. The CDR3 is CSARLSLAGRNERFF. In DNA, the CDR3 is TGCAGTGCTAGACTGTCCCTAGCGGGCCGCAATGAGCGGTTCTTC.

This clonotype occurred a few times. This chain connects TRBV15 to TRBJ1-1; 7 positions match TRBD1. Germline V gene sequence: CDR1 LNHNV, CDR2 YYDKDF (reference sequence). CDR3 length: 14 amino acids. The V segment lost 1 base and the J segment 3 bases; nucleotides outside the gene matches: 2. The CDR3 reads CATSRGTGDTEAFF. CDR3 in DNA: TGTGCCACCAGCAGAGGGACAGGCGACACTGAAGCTTTCTTT.

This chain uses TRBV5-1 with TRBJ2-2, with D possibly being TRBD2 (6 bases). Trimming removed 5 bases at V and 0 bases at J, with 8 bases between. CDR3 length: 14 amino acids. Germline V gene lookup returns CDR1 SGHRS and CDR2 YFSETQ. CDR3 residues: CASRRDSNTGELFF. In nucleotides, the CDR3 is TGCGCCAGCAGGCGGGACTCGAACACCGGGGAGCTGTTTTTT.

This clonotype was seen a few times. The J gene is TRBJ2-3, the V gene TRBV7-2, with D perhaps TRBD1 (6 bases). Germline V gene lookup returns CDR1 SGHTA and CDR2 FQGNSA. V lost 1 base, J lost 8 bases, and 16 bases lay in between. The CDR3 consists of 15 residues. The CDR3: CASSLVRAGAGTQYF. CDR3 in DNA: TGTGCCAGCAGCTTAGTCCGGGCAGGGGCGGGTACGCAGTATTTT.

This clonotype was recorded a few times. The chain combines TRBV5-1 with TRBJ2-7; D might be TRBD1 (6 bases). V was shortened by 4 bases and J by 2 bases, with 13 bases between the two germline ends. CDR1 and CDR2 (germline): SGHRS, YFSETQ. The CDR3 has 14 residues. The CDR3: CASSPRTETYEQYF. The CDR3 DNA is TGCGCCAGCAGCCCACGGACAGAAACCTACGAGCAGTACTTC.

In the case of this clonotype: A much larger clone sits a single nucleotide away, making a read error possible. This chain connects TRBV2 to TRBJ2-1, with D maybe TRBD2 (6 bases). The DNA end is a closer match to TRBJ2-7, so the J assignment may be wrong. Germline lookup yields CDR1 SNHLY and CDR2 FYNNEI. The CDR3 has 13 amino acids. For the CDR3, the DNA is TGTGCCAGCATCCGGACTAACTACAATGAGCAGTACTTC. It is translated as CASIRTNYNEQYF.

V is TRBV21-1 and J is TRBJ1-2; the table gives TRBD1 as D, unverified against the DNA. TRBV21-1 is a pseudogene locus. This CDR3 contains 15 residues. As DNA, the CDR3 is TGTGCCAGCAGCAAAGGGGCCAGGATCGACTATGGCTACACCTTC. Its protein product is CASSKGARIDYGYTF.

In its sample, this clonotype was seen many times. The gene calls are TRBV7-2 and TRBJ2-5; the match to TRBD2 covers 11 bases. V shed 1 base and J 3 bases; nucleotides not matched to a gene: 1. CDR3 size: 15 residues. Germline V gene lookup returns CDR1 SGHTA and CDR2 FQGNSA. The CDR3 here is CASSLVAGGKETQYF. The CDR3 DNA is TGTGCCAGCAGCTTAGTAGCGGGAGGGAAAGAGACCCAGTACTTC. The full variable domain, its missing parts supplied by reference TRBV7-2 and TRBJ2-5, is GAGVSQSPSNKVTEKGKDVELRCDPISGHTALYWYRQSLGQGLEFLIYFQGNSAPDKSGLPSDRFSAERTGGSVSTLTIQRTQQEDSAVYLCASSLVAGGKETQYFGPGTRLLVL.

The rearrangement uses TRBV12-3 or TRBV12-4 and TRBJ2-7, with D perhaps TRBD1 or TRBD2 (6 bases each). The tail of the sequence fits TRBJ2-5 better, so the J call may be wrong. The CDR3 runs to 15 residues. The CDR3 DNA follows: TGTGCCAGCAGTTTAGGGGGGGCAGGGGAAGAGACCCAGTACTTC. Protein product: CASSLGGAGEETQYF.

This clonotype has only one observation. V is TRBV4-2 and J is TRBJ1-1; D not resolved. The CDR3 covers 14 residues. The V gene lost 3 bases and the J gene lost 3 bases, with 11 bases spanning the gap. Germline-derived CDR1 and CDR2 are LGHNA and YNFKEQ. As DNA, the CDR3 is TGTGCCAGCAGCCAGAGTTCGCAGTACACTGAAGCTTTCTTT. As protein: CASSQSSQYTEAFF.

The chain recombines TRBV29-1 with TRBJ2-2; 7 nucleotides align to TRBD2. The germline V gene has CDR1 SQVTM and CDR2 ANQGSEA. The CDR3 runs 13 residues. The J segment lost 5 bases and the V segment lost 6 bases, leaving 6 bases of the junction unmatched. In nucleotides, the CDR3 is TGCAGCGTAGAGGGAGGGAGAACCGGGGAGCTGTTTTTT. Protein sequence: CSVEGGRTGELFF.

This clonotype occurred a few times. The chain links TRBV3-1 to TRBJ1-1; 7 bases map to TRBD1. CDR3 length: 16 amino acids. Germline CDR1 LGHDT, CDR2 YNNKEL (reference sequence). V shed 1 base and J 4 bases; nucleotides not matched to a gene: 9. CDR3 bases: TGTGCCAGCAGCCAAGGGCGGACAGGAAGAGGCACTGAAGCTTTCTTT. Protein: CASSQGRTGRGTEAFF.

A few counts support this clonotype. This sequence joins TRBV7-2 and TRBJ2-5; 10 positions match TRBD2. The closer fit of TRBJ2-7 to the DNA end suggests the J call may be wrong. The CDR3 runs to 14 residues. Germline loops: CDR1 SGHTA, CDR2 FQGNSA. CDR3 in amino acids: CASRTGTSETEQYF. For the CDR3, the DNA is TGTGCCAGTCGAACCGGGACTAGCGAGACCGAGCAGTACTTC.

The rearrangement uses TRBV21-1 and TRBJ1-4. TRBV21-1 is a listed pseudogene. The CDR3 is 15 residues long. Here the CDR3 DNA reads TGTGCCAGCAGCCTAGGGAGGGGGCTAGATGAAAAACTGTTTTTT. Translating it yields CASSLGRGLDEKLFF.

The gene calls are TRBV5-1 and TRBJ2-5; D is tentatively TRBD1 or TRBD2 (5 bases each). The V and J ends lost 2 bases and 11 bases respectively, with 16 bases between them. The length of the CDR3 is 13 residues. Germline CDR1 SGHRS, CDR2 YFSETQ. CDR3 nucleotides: TGCGCCAGCAGCTTTGGGGGTTTCAATGAGCAGTACTTC. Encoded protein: CASSFGGFNEQYF.

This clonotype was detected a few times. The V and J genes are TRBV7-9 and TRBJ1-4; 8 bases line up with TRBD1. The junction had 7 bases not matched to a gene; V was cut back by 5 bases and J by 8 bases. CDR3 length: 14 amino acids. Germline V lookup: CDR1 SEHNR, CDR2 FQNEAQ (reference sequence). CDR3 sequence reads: CASSRQGRREKLFF. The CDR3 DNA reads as TGTGCCAGCAGCCGACAGGGGCGACGAGAAAAACTGTTTTTT.

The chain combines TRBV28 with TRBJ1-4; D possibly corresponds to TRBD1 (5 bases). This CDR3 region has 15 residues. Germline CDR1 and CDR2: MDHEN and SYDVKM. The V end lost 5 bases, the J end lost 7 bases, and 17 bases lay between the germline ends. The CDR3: CASSKGATGGEKLFF. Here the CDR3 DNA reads TGTGCCAGCAGTAAAGGGGCCACAGGCGGTGAAAAACTGTTTTTT.

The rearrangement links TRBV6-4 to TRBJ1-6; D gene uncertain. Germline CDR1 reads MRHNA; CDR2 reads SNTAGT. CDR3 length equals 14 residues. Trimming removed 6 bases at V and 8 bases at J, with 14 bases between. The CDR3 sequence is CASREGSKDSPLHF. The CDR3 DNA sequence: TGTGCCAGCAGGGAAGGGAGCAAGGATTCACCCCTCCACTTT.

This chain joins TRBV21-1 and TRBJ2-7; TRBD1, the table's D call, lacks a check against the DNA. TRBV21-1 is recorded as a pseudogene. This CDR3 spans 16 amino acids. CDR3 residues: CASSKRGWDTSYEQYF. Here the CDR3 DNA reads TGTGCCAGCAGCAAAAGGGGGTGGGACACCTCCTACGAGCAGTACTTC.

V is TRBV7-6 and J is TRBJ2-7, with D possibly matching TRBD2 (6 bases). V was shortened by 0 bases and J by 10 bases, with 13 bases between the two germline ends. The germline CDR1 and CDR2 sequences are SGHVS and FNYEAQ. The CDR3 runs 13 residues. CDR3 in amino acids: CASSLASGTPQYF. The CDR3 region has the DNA TGTGCCAGCAGCTTAGCTAGCGGTACCCCTCAGTACTTC.

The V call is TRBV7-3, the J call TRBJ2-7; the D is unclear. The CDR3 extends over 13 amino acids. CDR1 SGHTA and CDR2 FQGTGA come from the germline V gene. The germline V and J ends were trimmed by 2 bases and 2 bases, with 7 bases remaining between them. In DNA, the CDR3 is TGTGCCAGCAGCTTAGGGATGACCTACGAGCAGTACTTC. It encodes CASSLGMTYEQYF.

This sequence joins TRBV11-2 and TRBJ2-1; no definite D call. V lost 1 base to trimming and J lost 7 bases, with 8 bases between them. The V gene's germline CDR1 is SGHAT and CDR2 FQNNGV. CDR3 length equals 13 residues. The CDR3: CASSLGLINEQFF. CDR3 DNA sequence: TGTGCCAGCAGCTTAGGGCTAATTAATGAGCAGTTCTTC.

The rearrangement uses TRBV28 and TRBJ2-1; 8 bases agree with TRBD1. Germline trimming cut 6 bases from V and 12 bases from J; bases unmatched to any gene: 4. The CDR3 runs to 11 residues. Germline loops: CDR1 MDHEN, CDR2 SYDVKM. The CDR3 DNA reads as TGTGCCAGCAGCTTCACAGGGGGGCAGTTCTTC. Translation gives CASSFTGGQFF.

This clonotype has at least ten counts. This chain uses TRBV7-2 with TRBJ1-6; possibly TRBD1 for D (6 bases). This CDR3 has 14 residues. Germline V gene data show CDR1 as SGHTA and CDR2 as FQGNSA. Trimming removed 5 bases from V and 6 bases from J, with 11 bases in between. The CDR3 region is CASSIRQVNSPLHF. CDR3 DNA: TGTGCCAGCAGCATCCGACAGGTTAATTCACCCCTCCACTTT.

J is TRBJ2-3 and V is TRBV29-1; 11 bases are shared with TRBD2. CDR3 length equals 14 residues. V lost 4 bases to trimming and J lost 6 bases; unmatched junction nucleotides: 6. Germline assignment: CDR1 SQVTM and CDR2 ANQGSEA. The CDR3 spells CSVARTSGFDTQYF. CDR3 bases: TGCAGCGTTGCCCGGACTAGCGGGTTTGATACGCAGTATTTT.

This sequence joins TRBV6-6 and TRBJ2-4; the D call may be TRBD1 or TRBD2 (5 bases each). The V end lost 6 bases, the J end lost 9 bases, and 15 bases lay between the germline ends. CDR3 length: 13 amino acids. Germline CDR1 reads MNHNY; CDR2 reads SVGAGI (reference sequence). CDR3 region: CASSREGISIQYF. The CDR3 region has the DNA TGTGCCAGCAGCCGCGAGGGGATAAGCATTCAGTACTTC.